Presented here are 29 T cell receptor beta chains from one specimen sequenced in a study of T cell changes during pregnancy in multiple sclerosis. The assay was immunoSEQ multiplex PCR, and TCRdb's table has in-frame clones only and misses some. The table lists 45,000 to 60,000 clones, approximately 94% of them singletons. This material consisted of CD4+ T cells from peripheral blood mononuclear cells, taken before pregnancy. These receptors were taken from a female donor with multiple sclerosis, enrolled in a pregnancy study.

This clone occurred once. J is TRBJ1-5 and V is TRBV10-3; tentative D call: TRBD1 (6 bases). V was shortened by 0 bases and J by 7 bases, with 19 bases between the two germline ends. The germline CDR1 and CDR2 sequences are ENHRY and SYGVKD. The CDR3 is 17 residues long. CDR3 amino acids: CAISESLVGGAGQPQHF. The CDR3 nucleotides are TGTGCCATCAGTGAGTCTCTGGTGGGGGGGGCGGGCCAGCCCCAGCATTTT.

CDR3: CASSRDRDRDPDSNQPQHF. CDR3 sequence (DNA): TGCGCCAGCAGTCGCGACCGGGACAGGGACCCGGATAGCAATCAGCCCCAGCATTTT. The chain couples TRBV23-1 to TRBJ1-5; 9 bases line up with TRBD1. TRBV23-1 qualifies as an ORF whose function is uncertain. This CDR3 contains 19 residues. J gave up 0 bases and V 4 bases, and 13 bases lay outside the gene matches.

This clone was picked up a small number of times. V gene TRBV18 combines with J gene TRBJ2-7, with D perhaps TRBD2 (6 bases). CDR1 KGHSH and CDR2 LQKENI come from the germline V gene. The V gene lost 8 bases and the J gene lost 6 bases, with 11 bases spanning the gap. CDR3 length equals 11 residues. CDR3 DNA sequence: TGTGCCAGCCGCGGGGCGGCCGAGCAGTACTTC. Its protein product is CASRGAAEQYF.

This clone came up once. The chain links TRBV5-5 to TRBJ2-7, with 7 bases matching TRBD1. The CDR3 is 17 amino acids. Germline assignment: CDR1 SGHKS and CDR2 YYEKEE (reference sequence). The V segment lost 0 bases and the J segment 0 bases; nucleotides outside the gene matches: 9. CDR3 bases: TGTGCCAGCAGCTTGGGGGCCGGGACAGAGATCTCCTACGAGCAGTACTTC. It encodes CASSLGAGTEISYEQYF.

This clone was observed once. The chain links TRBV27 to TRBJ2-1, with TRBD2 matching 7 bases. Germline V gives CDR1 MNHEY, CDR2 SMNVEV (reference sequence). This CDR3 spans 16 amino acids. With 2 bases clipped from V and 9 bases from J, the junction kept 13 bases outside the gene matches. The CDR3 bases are TGTGCCAGCAGTTTACCTCCAGGCGGGAGTAAGGTTGAGCAGTTCTTC. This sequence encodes CASSLPPGGSKVEQFF.

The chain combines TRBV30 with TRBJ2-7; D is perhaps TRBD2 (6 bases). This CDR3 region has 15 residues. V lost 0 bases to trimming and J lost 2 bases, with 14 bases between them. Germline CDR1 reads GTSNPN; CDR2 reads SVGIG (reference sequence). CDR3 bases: TGTGCCTGGAGTGTTGGCGGGACTGGGGCCTACGAGCAGTACTTC. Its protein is CAWSVGGTGAYEQYF.

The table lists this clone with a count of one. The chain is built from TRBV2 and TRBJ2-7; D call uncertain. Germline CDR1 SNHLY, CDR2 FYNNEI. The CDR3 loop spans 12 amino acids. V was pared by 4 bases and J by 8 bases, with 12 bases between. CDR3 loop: CASSGNSGKQYF. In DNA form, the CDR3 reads TGTGCCAGCAGTGGCAATTCAGGAAAGCAGTACTTC.

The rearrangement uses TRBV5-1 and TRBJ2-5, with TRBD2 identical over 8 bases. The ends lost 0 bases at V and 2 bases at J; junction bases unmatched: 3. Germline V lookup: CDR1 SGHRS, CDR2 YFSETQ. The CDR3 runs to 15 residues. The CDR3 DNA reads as TGCGCCAGCAGCTTGGGACTAGCGAAACAAGAGACCCAGTACTTC. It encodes CASSLGLAKQETQYF.

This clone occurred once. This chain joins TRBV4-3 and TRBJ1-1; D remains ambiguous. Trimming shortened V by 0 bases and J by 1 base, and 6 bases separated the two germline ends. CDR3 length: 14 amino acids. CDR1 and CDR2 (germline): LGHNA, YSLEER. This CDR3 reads CASSQDLRNTEAFF. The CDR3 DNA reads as TGCGCCAGCAGCCAAGATCTGAGGAACACTGAAGCTTTCTTT.

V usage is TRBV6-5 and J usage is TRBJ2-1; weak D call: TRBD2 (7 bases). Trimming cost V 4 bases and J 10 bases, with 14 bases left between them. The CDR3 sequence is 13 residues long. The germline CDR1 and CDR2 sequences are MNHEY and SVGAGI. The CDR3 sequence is CASSWEGGAEQFF. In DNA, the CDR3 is TGTGCCAGCAGTTGGGAGGGGGGGGCGGAGCAGTTCTTC.

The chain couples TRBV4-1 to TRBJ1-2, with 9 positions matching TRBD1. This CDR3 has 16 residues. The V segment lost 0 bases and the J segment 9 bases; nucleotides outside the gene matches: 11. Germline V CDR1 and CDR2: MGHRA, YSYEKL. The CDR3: CASSQDIPRDRVRYTF. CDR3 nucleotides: TGCGCCAGCAGCCAAGACATTCCCCGGGACAGGGTTCGCTACACCTTC.

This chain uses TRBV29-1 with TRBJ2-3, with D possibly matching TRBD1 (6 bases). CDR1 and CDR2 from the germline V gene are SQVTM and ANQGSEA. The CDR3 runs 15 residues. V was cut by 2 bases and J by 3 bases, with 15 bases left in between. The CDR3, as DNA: TGCAGCGTTGAAAGTTCTGGGGGCCAAACAGATACGCAGTATTTT. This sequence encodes CSVESSGGQTDTQYF.

CDR3 sequence reads: CATSSHTDTQYF. The CDR3 DNA follows: TGTGCCACCAGTTCCCACACAGATACGCAGTATTTT. The rearrangement links TRBV15 to TRBJ2-3; D remains ambiguous. The germline V gene encodes CDR1 LNHNV and CDR2 YYDKDF (reference sequence). Trimming cost V 6 bases and J 2 bases, with 6 bases left between them. There are 12 residues in the CDR3. The full variable domain, completed using reference TRBV15 and TRBJ2-3, is DAMVIQNPRYQVTQFGKPVTLSCSQTLNHNVMYWYQQKSSQAPKLLFHYYDKDFNNEADTPDNFQSRRPNTSFCFLDIRSPGLGDTAMYLCATSSHTDTQYFGPGTRLTVL.

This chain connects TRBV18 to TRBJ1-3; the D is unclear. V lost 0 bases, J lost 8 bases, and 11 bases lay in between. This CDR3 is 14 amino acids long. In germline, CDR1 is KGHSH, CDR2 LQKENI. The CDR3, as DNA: TGTGCCAGCTCACCACCCGGGTCCAGAGACACCATATATTTT. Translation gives CASSPPGSRDTIYF. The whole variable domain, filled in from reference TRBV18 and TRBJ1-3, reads NAGVMQNPRHLVRRRGQEARLRCSPMKGHSHVYWYRQLPEEGLKFMVYLQKENIIDESGMPKERFSAEFPKEGPSILRIQQVVRGDSAAYFCASSPPGSRDTIYFGEGSWLTVV.

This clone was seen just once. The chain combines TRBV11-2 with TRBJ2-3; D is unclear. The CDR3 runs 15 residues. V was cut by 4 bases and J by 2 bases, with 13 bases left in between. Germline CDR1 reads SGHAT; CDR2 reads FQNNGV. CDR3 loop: CASSSGGGHTDTQYF. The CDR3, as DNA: TGTGCCAGCAGCTCCGGCGGTGGTCACACAGATACGCAGTATTTT.

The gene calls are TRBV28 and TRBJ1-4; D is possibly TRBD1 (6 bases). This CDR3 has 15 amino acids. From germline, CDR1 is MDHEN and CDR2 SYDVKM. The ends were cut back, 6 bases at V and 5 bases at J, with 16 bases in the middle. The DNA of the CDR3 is TGTGCCAGCAGATCCTGGACAGACGGCAATGAAAAACTGTTTTTT. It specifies CASRSWTDGNEKLFF.

The CDR3 region is CASSFGGQLYGYTF. CDR3 nucleotide sequence: TGCGCCAGCAGCTTCGGGGGACAGCTATATGGCTACACCTTC. The chain recombines TRBV5-1 with TRBJ1-2; TRBD1 agrees at 7 bases. This CDR3 is 14 amino acids long. Germline CDR1 and CDR2: SGHRS and YFSETQ. The junction had 6 bases not matched to a gene; V was cut back by 2 bases and J by 5 bases.

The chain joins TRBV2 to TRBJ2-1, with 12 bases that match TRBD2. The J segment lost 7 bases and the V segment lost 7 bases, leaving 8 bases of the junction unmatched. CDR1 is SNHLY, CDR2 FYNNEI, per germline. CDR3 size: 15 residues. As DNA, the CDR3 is TGTGCCAGCAACCCCCGGACTAGCGGGACAAATGAGCAGTTCTTC. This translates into CASNPRTSGTNEQFF.

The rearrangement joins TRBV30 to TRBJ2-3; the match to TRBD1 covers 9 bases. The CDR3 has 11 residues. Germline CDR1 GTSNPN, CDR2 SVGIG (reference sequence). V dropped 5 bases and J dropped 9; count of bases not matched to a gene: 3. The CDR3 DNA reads TGTGCCTGGCAACAGGGGGCAACGCAGTATTTT. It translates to CAWQQGATQYF.

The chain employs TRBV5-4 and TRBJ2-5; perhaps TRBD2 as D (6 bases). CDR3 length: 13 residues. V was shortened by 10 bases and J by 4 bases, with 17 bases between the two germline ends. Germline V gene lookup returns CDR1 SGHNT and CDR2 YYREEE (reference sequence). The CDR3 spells CASRGSWGETQYF. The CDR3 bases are TGTGCCTCGCGGGGTTCTTGGGGAGAGACCCAGTACTTC.

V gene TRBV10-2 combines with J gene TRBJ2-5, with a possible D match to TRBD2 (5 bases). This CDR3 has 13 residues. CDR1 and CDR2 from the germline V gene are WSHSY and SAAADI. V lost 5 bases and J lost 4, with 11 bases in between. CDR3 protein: CASSSPGSETQYF. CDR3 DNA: TGCGCCAGCAGTTCGCCGGGATCAGAGACCCAGTACTTC.

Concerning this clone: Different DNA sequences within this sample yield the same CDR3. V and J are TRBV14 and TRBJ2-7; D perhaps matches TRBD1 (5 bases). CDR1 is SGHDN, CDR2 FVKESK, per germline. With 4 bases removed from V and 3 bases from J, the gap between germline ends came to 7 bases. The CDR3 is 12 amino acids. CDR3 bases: TGTGCCAGCAGCCCCCAGGGCTACGAGCAGTACTTC. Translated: CASSPQGYEQYF. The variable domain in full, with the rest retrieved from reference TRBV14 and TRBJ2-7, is EAGVTQFPSHSVIEKGQTVTLRCDPISGHDNLYWYRRVMGKEIKFLLHFVKESKQDESGMPNNRFLAERTGGTYSTLKVQPAELEDSGVYFCASSPQGYEQYFGPGTRLTVT.

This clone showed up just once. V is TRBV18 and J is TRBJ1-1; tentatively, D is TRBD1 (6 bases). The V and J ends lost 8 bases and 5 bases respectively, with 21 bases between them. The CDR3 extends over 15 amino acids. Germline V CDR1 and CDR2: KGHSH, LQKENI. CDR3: CASGRQVGLWTEAFF. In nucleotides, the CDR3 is TGTGCCAGCGGCCGACAGGTAGGTCTATGGACTGAAGCTTTCTTT.

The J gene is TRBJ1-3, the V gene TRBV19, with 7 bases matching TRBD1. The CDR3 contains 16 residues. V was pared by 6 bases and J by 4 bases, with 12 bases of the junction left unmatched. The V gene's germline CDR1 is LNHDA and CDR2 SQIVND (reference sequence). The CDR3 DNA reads TGTGCCAGTAGCTGGGACAGAACCATACCGGGAAACACCATATATTTT. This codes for CASSWDRTIPGNTIYF.

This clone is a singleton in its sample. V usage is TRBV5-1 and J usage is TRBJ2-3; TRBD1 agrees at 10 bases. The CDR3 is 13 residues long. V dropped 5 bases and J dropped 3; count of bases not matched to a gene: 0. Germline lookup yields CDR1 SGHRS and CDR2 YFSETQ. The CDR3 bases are TGCGCCAGCAGGGGACAGGGGACAGATACGCAGTATTTT. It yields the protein CASRGQGTDTQYF.

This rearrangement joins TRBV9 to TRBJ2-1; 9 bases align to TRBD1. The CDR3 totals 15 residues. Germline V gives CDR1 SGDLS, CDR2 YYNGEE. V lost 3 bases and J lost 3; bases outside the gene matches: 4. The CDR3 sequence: CASSDRDRVYNEQFF. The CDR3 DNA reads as TGTGCCAGCAGCGACCGGGACAGGGTCTACAATGAGCAGTTCTTC.

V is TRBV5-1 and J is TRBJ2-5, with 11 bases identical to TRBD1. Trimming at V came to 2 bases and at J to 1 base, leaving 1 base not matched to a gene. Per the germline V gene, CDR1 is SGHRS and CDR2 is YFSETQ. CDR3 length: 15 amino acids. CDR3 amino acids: CASSFGTGGQETQYF. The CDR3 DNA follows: TGCGCCAGCAGCTTCGGGACAGGGGGCCAAGAGACCCAGTACTTC. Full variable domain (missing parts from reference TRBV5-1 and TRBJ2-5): KAGVTQTPRYLIKTRGQQVTLSCSPISGHRSVSWYQQTPGQGLQFLFEYFSETQRNKGNFPGRFSGRQFSNSRSEMNVSTLELGDSALYLCASSFGTGGQETQYFGPGTRLLVL.

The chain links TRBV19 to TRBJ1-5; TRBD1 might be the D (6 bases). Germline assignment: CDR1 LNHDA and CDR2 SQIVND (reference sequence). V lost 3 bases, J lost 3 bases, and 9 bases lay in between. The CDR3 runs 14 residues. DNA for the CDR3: TGTGCCAGTAGTATCGGACAGAACAATCAGCCCCAGCATTTT. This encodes CASSIGQNNQPQHF.

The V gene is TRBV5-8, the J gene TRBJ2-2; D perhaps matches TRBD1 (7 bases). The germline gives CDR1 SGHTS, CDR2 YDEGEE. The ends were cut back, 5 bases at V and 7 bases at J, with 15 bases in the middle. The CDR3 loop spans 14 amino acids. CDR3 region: CASRLRRGRGELFF. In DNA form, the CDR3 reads TGTGCCAGCAGGTTGAGGAGGGGGCGCGGGGAGCTGTTTTTT.